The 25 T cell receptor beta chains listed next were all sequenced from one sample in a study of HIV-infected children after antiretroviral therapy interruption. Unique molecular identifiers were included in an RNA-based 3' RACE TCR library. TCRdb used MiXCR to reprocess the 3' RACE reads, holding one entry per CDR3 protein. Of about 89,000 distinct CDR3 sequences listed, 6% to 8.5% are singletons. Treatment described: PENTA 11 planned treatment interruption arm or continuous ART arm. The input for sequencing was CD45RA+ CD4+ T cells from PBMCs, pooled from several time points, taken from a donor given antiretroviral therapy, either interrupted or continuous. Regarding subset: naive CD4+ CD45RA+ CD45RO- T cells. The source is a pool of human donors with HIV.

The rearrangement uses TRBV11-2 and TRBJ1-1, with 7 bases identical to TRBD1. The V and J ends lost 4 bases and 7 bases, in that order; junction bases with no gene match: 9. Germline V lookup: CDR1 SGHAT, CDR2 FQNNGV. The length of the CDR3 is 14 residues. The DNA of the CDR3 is TGTGCCAGCAGCTCACCAAACAGGGGAGATGAAGCTTTCTTT. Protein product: CASSSPNRGDEAFF.

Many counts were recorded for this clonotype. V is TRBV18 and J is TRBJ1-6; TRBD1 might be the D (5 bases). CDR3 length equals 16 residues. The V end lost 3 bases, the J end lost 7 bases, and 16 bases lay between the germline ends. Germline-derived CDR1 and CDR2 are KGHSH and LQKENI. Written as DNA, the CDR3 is TGTGCCAGCTCACCTGGACAACCAGCTGGGAATTCACCCCTCCACTTT. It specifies CASSPGQPAGNSPLHF.

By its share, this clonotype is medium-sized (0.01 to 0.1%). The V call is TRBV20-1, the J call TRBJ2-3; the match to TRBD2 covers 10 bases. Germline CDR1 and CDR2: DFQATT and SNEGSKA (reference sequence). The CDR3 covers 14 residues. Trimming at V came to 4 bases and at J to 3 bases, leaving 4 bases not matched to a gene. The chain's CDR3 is CSAIWTSGTDTQYF. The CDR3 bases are TGCAGTGCTATCTGGACTAGCGGAACAGATACGCAGTATTTT.

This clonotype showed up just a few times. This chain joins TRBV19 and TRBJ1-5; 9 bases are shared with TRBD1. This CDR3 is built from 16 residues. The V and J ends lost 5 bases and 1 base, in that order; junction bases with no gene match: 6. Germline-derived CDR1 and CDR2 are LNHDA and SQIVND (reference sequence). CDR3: CASSARTGVSNQPQHF. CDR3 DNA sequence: TGTGCCAGTAGTGCCCGGACAGGGGTGAGCAATCAGCCCCAGCATTTT.

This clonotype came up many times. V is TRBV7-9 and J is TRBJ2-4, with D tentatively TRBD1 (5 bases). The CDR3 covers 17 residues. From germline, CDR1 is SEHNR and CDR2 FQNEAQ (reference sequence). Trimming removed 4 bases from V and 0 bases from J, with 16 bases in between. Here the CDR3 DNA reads TGTGCCAGCAGCTCCGAGACAGCTAATTTAGCCAAAAACATTCAGTACTTC. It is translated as CASSSETANLAKNIQYF. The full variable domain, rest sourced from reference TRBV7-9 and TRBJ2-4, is DTGVSQNPRHKITKRGQNVTFRCDPISEHNRLYWYRQTLGQGPEFLTYFQNEAQLEKSRLLSDRFSAERPKGSFSTLEIQRTEQGDSAMYLCASSSETANLAKNIQYFGAGTRLSVL.

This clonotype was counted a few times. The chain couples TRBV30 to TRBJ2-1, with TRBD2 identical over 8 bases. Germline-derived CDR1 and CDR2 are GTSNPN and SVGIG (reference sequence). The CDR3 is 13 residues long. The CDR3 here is CTLGGRPYNEQFF. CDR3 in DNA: TGTACACTAGGCGGGAGGCCCTACAATGAGCAGTTCTTC.

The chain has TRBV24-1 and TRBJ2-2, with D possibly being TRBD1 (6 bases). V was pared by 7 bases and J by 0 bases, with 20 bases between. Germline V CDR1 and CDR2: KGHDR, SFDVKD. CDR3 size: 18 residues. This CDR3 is CATRTQGLKGPNTGELFF. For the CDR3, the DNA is TGTGCCACCAGAACACAGGGCTTAAAGGGCCCGAACACCGGGGAGCTGTTTTTT.

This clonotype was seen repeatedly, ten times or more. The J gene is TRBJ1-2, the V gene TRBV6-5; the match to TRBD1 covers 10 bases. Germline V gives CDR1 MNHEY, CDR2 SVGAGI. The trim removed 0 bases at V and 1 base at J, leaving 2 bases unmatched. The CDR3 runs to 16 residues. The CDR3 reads CASSYSWTGGNYGYTF. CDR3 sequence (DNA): TGTGCCAGCAGTTACTCTTGGACAGGGGGTAACTATGGCTACACCTTC.

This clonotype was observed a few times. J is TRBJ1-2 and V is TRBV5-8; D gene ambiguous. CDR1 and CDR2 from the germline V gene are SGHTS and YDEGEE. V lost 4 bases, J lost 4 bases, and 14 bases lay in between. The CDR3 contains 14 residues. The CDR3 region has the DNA TGTGCCAGCAGCGGAGCCGTCGGCCTCTATGGCTACACCTTC. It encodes CASSGAVGLYGYTF.

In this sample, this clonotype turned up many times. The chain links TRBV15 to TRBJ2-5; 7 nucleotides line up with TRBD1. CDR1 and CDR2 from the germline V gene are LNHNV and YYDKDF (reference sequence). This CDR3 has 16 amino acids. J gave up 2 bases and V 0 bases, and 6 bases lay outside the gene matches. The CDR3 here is CATSRDRDSPQETQYF. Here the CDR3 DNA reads TGTGCCACCAGCAGAGATCGGGACAGCCCTCAAGAGACCCAGTACTTC.

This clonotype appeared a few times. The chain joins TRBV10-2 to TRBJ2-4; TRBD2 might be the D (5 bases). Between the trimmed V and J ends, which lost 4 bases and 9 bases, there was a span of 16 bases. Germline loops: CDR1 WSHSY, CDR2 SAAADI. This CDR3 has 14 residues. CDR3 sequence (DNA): TGCGCCAGCAGTGGACACACCGAGGGTCTCATTCAGTACTTC. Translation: CASSGHTEGLIQYF.

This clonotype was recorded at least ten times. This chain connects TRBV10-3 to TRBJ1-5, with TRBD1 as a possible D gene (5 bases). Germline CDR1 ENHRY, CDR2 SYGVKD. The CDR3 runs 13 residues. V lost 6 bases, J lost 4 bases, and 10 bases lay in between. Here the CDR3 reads CAIRGTDNQPQHF. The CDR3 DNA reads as TGTGCCATCAGGGGGACGGATAATCAGCCCCAGCATTTT.

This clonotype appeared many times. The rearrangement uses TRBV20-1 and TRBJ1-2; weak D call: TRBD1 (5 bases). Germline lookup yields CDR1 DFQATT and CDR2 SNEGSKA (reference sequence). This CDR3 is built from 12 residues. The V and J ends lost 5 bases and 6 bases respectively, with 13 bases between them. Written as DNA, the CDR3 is TGCAGTGCTCTCAGGGAGGAGCATGGCTACACCTTC. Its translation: CSALREEHGYTF.

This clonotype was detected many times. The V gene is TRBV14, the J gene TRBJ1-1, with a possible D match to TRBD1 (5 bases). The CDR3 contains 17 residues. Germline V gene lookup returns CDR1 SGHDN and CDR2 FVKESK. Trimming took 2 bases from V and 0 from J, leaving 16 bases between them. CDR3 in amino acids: CASSQQGLRRMNTEAFF. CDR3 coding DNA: TGTGCCAGCAGCCAACAGGGTTTGAGGAGGATGAACACTGAAGCTTTCTTT.

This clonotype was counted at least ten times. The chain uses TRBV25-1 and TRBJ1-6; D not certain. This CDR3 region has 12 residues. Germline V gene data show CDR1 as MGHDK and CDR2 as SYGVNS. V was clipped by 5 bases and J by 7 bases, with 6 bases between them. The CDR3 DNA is TGTGCCAGCAGTCGAGGGAATTCACCCCTCCACTTT. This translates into CASSRGNSPLHF.

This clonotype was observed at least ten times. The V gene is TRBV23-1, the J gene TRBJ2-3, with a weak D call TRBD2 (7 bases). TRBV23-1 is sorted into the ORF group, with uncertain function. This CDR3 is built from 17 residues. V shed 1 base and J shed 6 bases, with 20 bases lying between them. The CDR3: CASSQWAGAREPDTQYF. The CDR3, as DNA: TGCGCCAGCAGTCAATGGGCGGGGGCGAGGGAGCCCGATACGCAGTATTTT.

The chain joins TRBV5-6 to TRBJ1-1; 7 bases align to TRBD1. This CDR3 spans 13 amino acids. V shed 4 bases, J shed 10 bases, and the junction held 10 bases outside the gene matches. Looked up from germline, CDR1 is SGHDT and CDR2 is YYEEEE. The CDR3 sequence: CASSKDRDNVAFF. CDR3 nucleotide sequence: TGTGCCAGCAGCAAAGACAGGGACAACGTAGCTTTCTTT.

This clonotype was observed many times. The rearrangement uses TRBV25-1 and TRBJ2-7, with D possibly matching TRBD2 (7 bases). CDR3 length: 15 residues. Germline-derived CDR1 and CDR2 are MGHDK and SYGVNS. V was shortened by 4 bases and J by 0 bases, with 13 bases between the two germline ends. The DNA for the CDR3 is TGTGCCAGCAGTGTTCGGGGGGCTTCCTCCTACGAGCAGTACTTC. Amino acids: CASSVRGASSYEQYF.

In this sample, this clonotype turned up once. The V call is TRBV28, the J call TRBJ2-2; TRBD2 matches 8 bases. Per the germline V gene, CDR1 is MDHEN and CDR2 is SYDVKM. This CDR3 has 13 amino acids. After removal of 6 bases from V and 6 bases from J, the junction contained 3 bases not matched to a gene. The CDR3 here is CASRPGGSGELFF. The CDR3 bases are TGTGCCAGCAGGCCGGGGGGGTCCGGGGAGCTGTTTTTT.

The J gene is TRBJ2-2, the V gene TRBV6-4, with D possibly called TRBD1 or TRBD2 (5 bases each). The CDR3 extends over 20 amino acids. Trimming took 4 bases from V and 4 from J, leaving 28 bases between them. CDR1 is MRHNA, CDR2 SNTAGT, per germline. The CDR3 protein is CASSGKTPGRSALGTGELFF. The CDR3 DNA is TGTGCCAGCAGTGGAAAGACGCCGGGACGGTCAGCGTTGGGCACCGGGGAGCTGTTTTTT.

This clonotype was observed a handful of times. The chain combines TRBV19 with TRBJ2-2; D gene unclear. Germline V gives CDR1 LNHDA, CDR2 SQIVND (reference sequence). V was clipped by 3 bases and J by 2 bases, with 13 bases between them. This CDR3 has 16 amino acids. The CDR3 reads CASSIFYPRNTGELFF. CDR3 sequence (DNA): TGTGCCAGTAGTATTTTTTACCCCCGAAACACCGGGGAGCTGTTTTTT.

This chain's CDR3 is CASRDKNEQYF. The CDR3 nucleotides read TGTGCCAGCAGGGATAAAAACGAGCAGTACTTC. The chain links TRBV27 to TRBJ2-7, with D unclear. Trimming took 6 bases from V and 5 from J, leaving 8 bases between them. Germline V gives CDR1 MNHEY, CDR2 SMNVEV (reference sequence). The CDR3 totals 11 residues.

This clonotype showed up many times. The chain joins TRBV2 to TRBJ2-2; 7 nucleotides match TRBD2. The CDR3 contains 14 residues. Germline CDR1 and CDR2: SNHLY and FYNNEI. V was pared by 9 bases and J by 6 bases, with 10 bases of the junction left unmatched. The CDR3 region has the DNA TGTGCCAGTGGGAGGGTATCGTTTGCCGGGGAGCTGTTTTTT. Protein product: CASGRVSFAGELFF.

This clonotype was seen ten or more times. In DNA form, the CDR3 reads TGTGCCATCAGTTCTCCTCCGGGACAGGGGAGCGATACGCAGTATTTT. It specifies CAISSPPGQGSDTQYF. The rearrangement links TRBV10-3 to TRBJ2-3; 10 bases match TRBD1. The CDR3 spans 16 residues. With 5 bases clipped from V and 6 bases from J, the junction kept 11 bases outside the gene matches. Germline loops: CDR1 ENHRY, CDR2 SYGVKD.

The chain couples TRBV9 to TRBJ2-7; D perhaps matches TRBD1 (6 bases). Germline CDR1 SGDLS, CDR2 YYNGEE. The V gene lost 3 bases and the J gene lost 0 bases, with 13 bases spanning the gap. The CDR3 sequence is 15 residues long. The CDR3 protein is CASSESTGSSYEQYF. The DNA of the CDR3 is TGTGCCAGCAGCGAAAGTACAGGGAGCTCCTACGAGCAGTACTTC. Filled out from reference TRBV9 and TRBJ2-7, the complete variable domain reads DSGVTQTPKHLITATGQRVTLRCSPRSGDLSVYWYQQSLDQGLQFLIQYYNGEERAKGNILERFSAQQFPDLHSELNLSSLELGDSALYFCASSESTGSSYEQYFGPGTRLTVT.